This TCR beta chain derives from a study of regulatory T cells in long-lasting Graves disease. In germline, CDR1 is DFQATT, CDR2 SNEGSKA (reference sequence). The CDR3 consists of 16 residues. Trimming removed 1 base from V and 8 bases from J; junction bases left unmatched: 4. Time point noted: persistent/refractory GD, antithyroid drugs over 5 years with positive TRAb. After RNA was extracted from PBMCs, the TCR library was made from it. Overall study findings and caveats: Persistent patients had more shared public clonotypes (under 3,000) than new patients (around 1,000).

This clonotype has just a few counts. The antigen remains unidentified. The TCR beta library used iRepertoire HTBI primers with Arm-PCR amplification of CDR3. From the multiplex PCR reads, TCRdb called clonotypes with MiXCR, one entry per CDR3 protein. The sample carries over 650,000 distinct CDR3 sequences, around 30% recorded once. The sequencing here drew on peripheral blood mononuclear cells (PBMCs), taken when the disease was refractory, from a patient treated with antithyroid drugs. This rearrangement joins TRBV20-1 to TRBJ2-2; 16 bases map to TRBD2. The receptor's source is a female donor with Graves disease. The CDR3 nucleotides are TGCAGTGCTAGAGTGGGACTAGCGGGAGGGGCTGGGGAGCTGTTTTTT. Protein product: CSARVGLAGGAGELFF.